This T cell receptor beta chain emerged from a study of PD-L1 blockade in urothelial cancer (dated by TCRdb to between 2016 and 2019). At the level of the whole study: All patients started therapy around 2014 and received atezolizumab 1,200 mg intravenously every 3 weeks. Twenty-five of 29 patients were males with bladder-origin urothelial cancer, and about 65% of the roughly 30 reported a prior smoking history. Patients had an ECOG performance status of 0 or 1 and had received between 0 and 3 prior chemotherapy regimens. Blood samples were analyzed at two time points: 3 weeks after treatment start (second dose) and 6 weeks after treatment start. Blood samples gave a median of about 130,000 T cells and 80,000 or so unique TCRs, with a median clonality of 0.080. The study was an exploratory multi-omic analysis of somatic, immune and clinical correlates of response to PD-L1 blockade with atezolizumab in urothelial cancer. TCR sequencing covered pretreatment tumor samples and matched, serially collected peripheral blood taken before and after atezolizumab treatment. Durable clinical benefit was defined as progression-free survival longer than 6 months, and TCR features were also tested against progression-free and overall survival. In the same patients, whole exome sequencing and RNA sequencing of pretreatment tumors were performed in addition to TCR sequencing. Fewer than ten patients reached durable clinical benefit, while about 20 patients did not. Pretreatment blood TCR-seq was available for around 29 patients, at least one posttreatment blood collection was obtained for about 24 patients, and tumor TCR-seq was available for about 24 patients. The investigation overall reported the following: Improved progression-free and overall survival was found to be associated with pretreatment peripheral blood TCR clonality below the median. Small sample size (n of about 29) and many exploratory analyses mean the results are intended to be hypothesis-generating. Among patients with durable benefit, tumor-associated TCR clones showed greater expansion in peripheral blood 3 weeks after treatment started (n = 22, p = 0.022).

The germline V end is reduced by 5 bases and the J end by 0 bases; junction bases left unmatched: 4. In the germline V gene (reference sequence), CDR1 corresponds to SEHNR and CDR2 to FQNEAQ. Reading from cysteine to phenylalanine, the CDR3 counts 15 amino acids. Just CDR3 DNA is preserved here, 45 bases in frame from base 1. A word on this clone: There is no known antigen for this receptor. Base qualities are missing; no much larger clone stands one base away.

Each PCR received spiked-in synthetic TCR analog templates so that absolute template abundance could be estimated from read counts. The immunoSEQ assay was used to amplify TCRbeta CDR3 regions from genomic DNA with bias-controlled V and J gene primers. Rearranged TCRbeta segments were sequenced at approximately 20X coverage. In the source study's methods: Clustering was used to correct sequencing errors, and CDR3s were annotated against IMGT to assign V, D and J genes. Downstream analyses used only productive TCRbeta rearrangements, leaving out any out-of-frame or stop-codon sequences. Clonality was computed as one minus Shannon entropy normalized by the log of the number of unique productive sequences. Fisher's exact test with Benjamini-Hochberg correction, at a threshold of adjusted p below 0.01, was used to find clones that differed between time points or between blood and tumor. Imported from immuneACCESS, the table was reduced by TCRdb to in-frame sequences with V and J called. These copies leave out some clones; in studies compared against another copy, an unresolved V gene accounts for under half, and the cause of the remainder is not known. The DNA gave D and trimming, while V, J and clone size come from that table. Across this sample there are some 40,000 clones, with more than 80% seen only once. Around 7% of the sample is in the top ten clones.

The sample's time point label, in plain terms: peripheral blood 6 weeks after treatment start. The cohort included about 29 patients with locally advanced or metastatic urothelial carcinoma who were treated at Memorial Sloan Kettering on a trial protocol. Peripheral blood mononuclear cells were collected from each patient pretreatment and during treatment, giving between 1 and 8 total time points per patient. The Qiagen DNeasy Blood extraction kit was used to purify genomic DNA from total PBMCs and tumor samples. PBMCs were collected pretreatment and during treatment, and were isolated and stored as previously described.

The rearrangement combines TRBV7-9 with TRBJ2-3; TRBD2 fits 8 bases in the junction. Sequenced here: PBMCs, sampled around atezolizumab (anti-PD-L1) treatment. The receptor was derived from a man between 65 and 85 years old with urothelial cancer. The nucleotide sequence reads TGTGCCAGCAGCCAGAAGCGGGGGAGCACAGATACGCAGTATTTT. This translates into CASSQKRGSTDTQYF. The variable domain in full, with residues beyond the CDR3 obtained from the reference TRBV7-9 and TRBJ2-3 genes, is DTGVSQNPRHKITKRGQNVTFRCDPISEHNRLYWYRQTLGQGPEFLTYFQNEAQLEKSRLLSDRFSAERPKGSFSTLEIQRTEQGDSAMYLCASSQKRGSTDTQYFGPGTRLTVL.